This T cell receptor (beta chain) is drawn from a study of T cell responses to AZD1222 COVID-19 vaccine. Overall study findings and caveats: Spike-specific TCR breadth rose after two AZD1222 doses, and depth rose as well.

The V end was cut by 8 bases, the J end by 5 bases, with 18 bases between. The length of the CDR3 is 14 residues. Germline lookup yields CDR1 SGHTA and CDR2 FQGNSA. A word on this clone: Its antigen is not known.

Profiling relied on immunoSEQ multiplex PCR, and the TCRdb table lists in-frame clones only, not all of them. This sample has about 120,000 clones, with around 94% found just once. The chain has TRBV7-2 and TRBJ2-5; D may be TRBD2 (5 bases). The material sequenced was peripheral blood, taken on day 0 of AZD1222 vaccination. The receptor comes from an adult in good health. CDR3 sequence: CASVSGSSWETQYF. As DNA, the CDR3 is TGTGCCAGCGTATCGGGGAGTTCTTGGGAGACCCAGTACTTC.